This T cell receptor (beta chain) is drawn from a study of blood T cells in healthy people across ages. Findings and limits, study-wide: TCR beta diversity tracked closely with naive T cell percentage.

The CDR3 extends over 15 amino acids. The germline V and J ends were trimmed by 6 bases and 8 bases, with 22 bases remaining between them. CDR1 is SEHNR and CDR2 is FQNEAQ in the germline V gene (reference sequence). With a J-beta primer mix and a sample-barcoded 5' primer, a second PCR ran 7 to 11 cycles. Each cDNA molecule, via a template-switch adaptor with 12 random nucleotides, was tagged. Each CDR3 protein gets one entry after TCRdb re-called the 5' RACE reads with MiXCR. The table lists about 780,000 distinct CDR3 sequences, 46% of them singletons. This clonotype has a handful of counts. The antigen is not known. Each of the donors had approximately 10 milliliters of peripheral blood drawn into EDTA-treated Vacutainer tubes.

The rearrangement uses TRBV7-9 and TRBJ1-2; no clear D gene. The receptor comes from a man aged 80 or over in good health. What was sequenced was blood. The CDR3 DNA reads as TGTGCCAGCAGAAGCTTAGCCCTTAACGTACGCGGCTACACCTTC. Protein: CASRSLALNVRGYTF.